The 16 T cell receptor beta chains below come from one sample, sequenced in a study of molecular identifiers for immune sequencing clone quantification. Via MiXCR, TCRdb re-called the PCR reads, giving one row per CDR3 protein. The table lists 250,000 to 350,000 distinct CDR3 sequences, around 21% of them singletons. The material sequenced was naive CD8+ T cells from blood, with Jurkat cell RNA spiked in. Sample subset: FACS-sorted CD8+CD4-CCR7+CD45RA+ naive T cells. These receptors were collected from a human donor in good health. Some libraries in this study had Jurkat cell RNA spiked in.

Remarks on this clonotype: A read error may explain this, as a much larger clone is one base away. CDR3 nucleotide sequence: TGCGCCAGCAGCCAAGATCGTCTAGATCGTTCCTACGGGCAGTACTTC. Translation gives CASSQDRLDRSYGQYF. The chain couples TRBV4-3 to TRBJ2-7; D is unclear. Germline V gene sequence: CDR1 LGHNA, CDR2 YSLEER. CDR3 length equals 16 residues.

This clonotype was recorded at least ten times. The chain has TRBV20-1 and TRBJ2-7; the D gene could be TRBD1 or TRBD2 (5 bases each). V was clipped by 0 bases and J by 0 bases, with 18 bases between them. Germline V gives CDR1 DFQATT, CDR2 SNEGSKA (reference sequence). The CDR3 covers 17 residues. In DNA, the CDR3 is TGCAGTGCTAGAGATGGGGGTGGGCGTTCTTCCTCCTACGAGCAGTACTTC. Its protein product is CSARDGGGRSSSYEQYF.

About this clonotype: It may be a read error: a sequence one base away is much more abundant. The CDR3 loop is CASSQTSQGSLEASF. The CDR3 DNA is TGCGCCAGCAGCCAAACATCCCAGGGAAGTTTGGAAGCTTCCTTT. The chain is built from TRBV4-3 and TRBJ1-1; D is possibly TRBD1 (5 bases). CDR3 length: 15 amino acids. The V gene's germline CDR1 is LGHNA and CDR2 YSLEER.

This clonotype was picked up many times. The rearrangement links TRBV20-1 to TRBJ2-1; D is perhaps TRBD2 (5 bases). V dropped 5 bases and J dropped 4 bases, with 18 bases sitting between them. Germline CDR1 reads DFQATT; CDR2 reads SNEGSKA (reference sequence). The CDR3 covers 15 residues. In DNA form, the CDR3 reads TGCAGTGCTGGACTTGAGACTACGGCGTACAATGAGCAGTTCTTC. Amino acid sequence: CSAGLETTAYNEQFF.

The rearrangement uses TRBV6-5 and TRBJ2-3; D is possibly TRBD2 (6 bases). Between the trimmed V and J ends, which lost 2 bases and 2 bases, there was a span of 14 bases. CDR3 length: 16 amino acids. Germline loops: CDR1 MNHEY, CDR2 SVGAGI. Written as DNA, the CDR3 is TGTGCCAGCAGTTACGCTGGAGGGCTCTCCACAGATACGCAGTATTTT. Protein: CASSYAGGLSTDTQYF.

This clonotype has just a few counts. This rearrangement joins TRBV15 to TRBJ2-7; 8 bases are a match to TRBD1. J gave up 5 bases and V 3 bases, and 12 bases lay outside the gene matches. CDR1 and CDR2 (germline): LNHNV, YYDKDF (reference sequence). The CDR3 runs to 16 residues. The CDR3 sequence is CATSRAGTGTSHEQYF. The CDR3 DNA sequence: TGTGCCACCAGCAGGGCCGGGACAGGTACTTCCCACGAGCAGTACTTC.

This clonotype was seen ten or more times. This sequence joins TRBV15 and TRBJ1-3, with D uncertain. The CDR3 spans 12 residues. CDR1 LNHNV and CDR2 YYDKDF come from the germline V gene (reference sequence). V lost 5 bases, J lost 2 bases, and 4 bases lay in between. CDR3 sequence: CATSGAGNTIYF. In nucleotides, the CDR3 is TGTGCCACCAGCGGCGCTGGAAACACCATATATTTT.

This clonotype was seen at least ten times. V usage is TRBV6-2 or TRBV6-3 and J usage is TRBJ2-4; TRBD1 is a possible D gene (5 bases). The V gene lost 6 bases and the J gene lost 6 bases, with 24 bases spanning the gap. CDR1 MNHEY and CDR2 SVGEGT come from the germline V gene. This CDR3 is 17 amino acids long. The CDR3 spells CASSTALEGALGNIQYF. The DNA for the CDR3 is TGTGCCAGCAGCACAGCCTTAGAAGGGGCCCTCGGAAACATTCAGTACTTC.

This clonotype was counted at least ten times. This sequence joins TRBV7-3 and TRBJ2-3; 7 nucleotides align to TRBD2. This CDR3 spans 16 amino acids. CDR1 and CDR2 (germline): SGHTA, FQGTGA. With V trimmed by 2 bases and J by 4 bases, 9 bases remained unmatched. The CDR3 nucleotides are TGTGCCAGCAGCTTATTACCGCGGGAGAACGCAGATACGCAGTATTTT. This gives the protein CASSLLPRENADTQYF.

The chain has TRBV9 and TRBJ2-7, with TRBD2 as a possible D gene (5 bases). Germline assignment: CDR1 SGDLS and CDR2 YYNGEE. The CDR3 sequence is 15 residues long. V gave up 0 bases and J gave up 0 bases, with 10 bases separating them. In DNA, the CDR3 is TGTGCCAGCAGCGTAGGAGATAGCGCCTCCTACGAGCAGTACTTC. Amino acids: CASSVGDSASYEQYF.

The chain combines TRBV4-3 with TRBJ2-1, with TRBD1 matching over 7 bases. V shed 0 bases and J 1 base; nucleotides not matched to a gene: 6. CDR1 and CDR2 from the germline V gene are LGHNA and YSLEER. The CDR3 length is 17 residues. CDR3: CASSQDSTGKSYNEQFF. CDR3 sequence (DNA): TGCGCCAGCAGCCAAGACTCGACAGGGAAGTCCTACAATGAGCAGTTCTTC.

This clonotype was recorded many times. This rearrangement joins TRBV7-2 to TRBJ2-7; D is undetermined. The V end lost 1 base, the J end lost 5 bases, and 12 bases lay between the germline ends. Germline V gene sequence: CDR1 SGHTA, CDR2 FQGNSA. This CDR3 is 14 amino acids long. CDR3 DNA: TGTGCCAGCAGCTTAGACTCCACCCCCAACGAGCAGTACTTC. This translates into CASSLDSTPNEQYF.

At least ten counts were recorded for this clonotype. The CDR3 coding sequence is TGTGCCAGCAGTGTTACCGGAAACACTGAAGCTTTCTTT. Protein sequence: CASSVTGNTEAFF. This chain links TRBV28 with TRBJ1-1; D remains unclear. The CDR3 is made up of 13 amino acids. V lost 5 bases and J lost 2, with 9 bases in between. CDR1 is MDHEN and CDR2 is SYDVKM in the germline V gene.

This clonotype was observed a handful of times. Without the conserved terminal phenylalanine or tryptophan, this CDR3 likely stems from a read error. This chain links TRBV19 with TRBJ1-2; TRBD1 matches 9 bases. V lost 5 bases to trimming and J lost 4 bases; unmatched junction nucleotides: 8. Germline V gene sequence: CDR1 LNHDA, CDR2 SQIVND (reference sequence). The CDR3 is made up of 15 amino acids. CDR3 DNA sequence: TGTGCCAGTAGTCCCGGGACAGGGATCATCTATGGCTACACCTGC. Protein sequence: CASSPGTGIIYGYTC.

This clonotype was counted at least ten times. J is TRBJ1-4 and V is TRBV7-9; D not resolved. The CDR3 totals 15 residues. Deletions cut 3 bases from V and 7 bases from J, with 15 bases between. Germline CDR1 reads SEHNR; CDR2 reads FQNEAQ (reference sequence). The CDR3 protein is CASSFSFPPSEKLFF. The CDR3 region has the DNA TGTGCCAGCAGCTTCTCCTTCCCCCCGTCTGAAAAACTGTTTTTT.

This clonotype was detected ten times or more. The V gene is TRBV7-9, the J gene TRBJ2-3; TRBD2 matches at 7 bases. There are 18 residues in the CDR3. Germline V gene sequence: CDR1 SEHNR, CDR2 FQNEAQ (reference sequence). V was pared by 0 bases and J by 1 base, with 10 bases of the junction left unmatched. The CDR3 DNA reads as TGTGCCAGCAGCTTAGCCGGGGCGGGAGTAGTCGGCACAGATACGCAGTATTTT. It codes for CASSLAGAGVVGTDTQYF.